This T cell receptor beta chain was sequenced in a study of T cells in Graves' hyperthyroidism and ophthalmopathy. Across the study: Peripheral blood was taken when the disease was first diagnosed, before any treatment began.

Authors of the study amplified TCR beta CDR3 regions from RNA transcripts. Researchers ran a first-round RT-PCR on the TCR CDR3 using the HTBI primer set. TCRdb re-derived calls from the multiplex PCR reads in MiXCR, one entry per CDR3 protein. The repertoire holds fewer than 750,000 distinct CDR3 sequences, 13% to 15% seen once, with under 15% in the top ten. This clonotype occurred many times. Ophthalmopathy patients had moderate-to-severe active disease, CAS ≥3, NOSPECS ≥4, and disease duration under 3 months. Fresh peripheral blood, more than 8 ml of it, supplied the PBMCs. The receptor comes from a woman between 50 and 59 years old with Graves' ophthalmopathy. Input material: blood.

In DNA form, the CDR3 reads TGTGCCAGCAGCATCCGGGGCCAAATCCGCAACGAGCAGTACTTC. It translates to CASSIRGQIRNEQYF. The chain joins TRBV7-8 to TRBJ2-7; D may be TRBD1 or TRBD2 (5 bases each). This CDR3 is built from 15 residues. The germline V and J ends were trimmed by 5 bases and 5 bases, with 19 bases remaining between them. Per germline, CDR1 SGHVS and CDR2 FQNEAQ.